This TCR beta chain came from a study of beta chain features in type 1 diabetes. For the study at large: When patients were set against healthy donors, age, gender and cell yields were similar.

Regarding the study as a whole: Here, the possible influence of HLA type (on TCRB rearrangement) remained unresolved. More deletions and fewer insertions at VDJ junctions were found in patients with type 1 diabetes.

Isolation of CD4+ naive, central memory, regulatory and stem cell-like memory cells was achieved by sorting via CD45RO/CCR7/CD25/CD127/CD95/CD27. Concerning this clone: Its antigen is currently unknown.

CDR1 SGHRS and CDR2 YFSETQ come from the germline V gene. J was trimmed by 5 bases and V by 7 bases; bases with no gene match: 7. The CDR3 totals 14 residues. The sequenced template was cDNA made from the entire isolated RNA. Sequenced by immunoSEQ multiplex PCR; TCRdb stores in-frame clones only, minus some. The sample has 120,000 to 150,000 clones; under 60% are singletons. This sequence was found in a man between 18 and 35 years old in good health. The sequencing sample was made of Tregs from blood. This chain uses TRBV5-1 with TRBJ2-2; 8 bases fit TRBD1. CDR3 sequence: CASRQGTGTGELFF. In DNA form, the CDR3 reads TGCGCCAGCCGACAGGGGACTGGAACCGGGGAGCTGTTTTTT.